What follows describes a single T cell receptor beta chain. Its antigen is unidentified. The data originate from a study of radiotherapy plus CTLA-4 blockade in lung cancer. At the level of the study: Objective responses arose in roughly 20% of patients, and around 30% experienced disease control. Regarding the study as a whole: Following radiotherapy plus ipilimumab, tumor-derived TCR clones expanded in the blood.

Trimming removed 5 bases from V and 6 bases from J, with 14 bases in between. The CDR3 is 14 amino acids. The germline gives CDR1 LNHDA, CDR2 SQIVND (reference sequence). The table came from immunoSEQ multiplex PCR; TCRdb's copy has only in-frame clones and leaves some out. The sample consists of around 56,000 clones, approximately 80% of them appearing once. This TCR came from a human donor with non-small cell lung cancer who had a complete response to radiotherapy plus ipilimumab. The rearrangement joins TRBV19 to TRBJ2-1; D is uncertain. Sequencing used peripheral blood, obtained from a patient treated with radiotherapy plus ipilimumab. Written as DNA, the CDR3 is TGTGCCAGTAGTGCCTCCTCGAACAGCAATGAGCAGTTCTTC. It yields the protein CASSASSNSNEQFF. Filled out from reference TRBV19 and TRBJ2-1, the complete variable domain reads DGGITQSPKYLFRKEGQNVTLSCEQNLNHDAMYWYRQDPGQGLRLIYYSQIVNDFQKGDIAEGYSVSREKKESFPLTVTSAQKNPTAFYLCASSASSNSNEQFFGPGTRLTVL.